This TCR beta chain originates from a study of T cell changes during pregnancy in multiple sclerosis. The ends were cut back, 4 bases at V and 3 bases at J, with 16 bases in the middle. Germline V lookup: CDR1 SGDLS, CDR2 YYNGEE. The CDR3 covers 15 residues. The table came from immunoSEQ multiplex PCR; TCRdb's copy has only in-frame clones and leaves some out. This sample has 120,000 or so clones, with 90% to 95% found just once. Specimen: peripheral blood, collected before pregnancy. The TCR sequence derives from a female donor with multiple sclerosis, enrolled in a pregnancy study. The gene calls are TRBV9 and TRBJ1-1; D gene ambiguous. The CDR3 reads CASSSTGEEDTEAFF. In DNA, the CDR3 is TGTGCCAGCAGCTCTACTGGGGAGGAGGACACTGAAGCTTTCTTT. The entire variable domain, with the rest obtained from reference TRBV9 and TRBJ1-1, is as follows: DSGVTQTPKHLITATGQRVTLRCSPRSGDLSVYWYQQSLDQGLQFLIQYYNGEERAKGNILERFSAQQFPDLHSELNLSSLELGDSALYFCASSSTGEEDTEAFFGQGTRLTVV.